The next 11 T cell receptor beta chains were all read from a single sample in a study of blood T cell repertoires in COVID-19. The protocol was immunoSEQ multiplex PCR, while the TCRdb copy is restricted to in-frame clones and leaves out a portion. The sample holds around 280,000 clones, around 88% seen once. Sequenced sample: peripheral blood. The receptors shown here come from a woman in her 30s who had recovered from COVID-19.

This clone came up once. CDR3: CASSFTGNNEQFF. The CDR3 DNA is TGCGCCAGCAGCTTCACCGGGAACAATGAGCAGTTCTTC. The chain couples TRBV5-1 to TRBJ2-1; possibly TRBD2 for D (5 bases). The CDR3 covers 13 residues. Between the trimmed V and J ends, which lost 2 bases and 5 bases, there was a span of 8 bases. In germline, CDR1 is SGHRS, CDR2 YFSETQ.

This clone was picked up one time. V usage is TRBV29-1 and J usage is TRBJ2-7, with 7 positions matching TRBD1. The V and J ends lost 3 bases and 2 bases, in that order; junction bases with no gene match: 7. The CDR3 extends over 14 amino acids. CDR1 SQVTM and CDR2 ANQGSEA come from the germline V gene. CDR3 in amino acids: CSVDIGTDPYEQYF. The CDR3 DNA reads TGCAGCGTTGACATCGGGACAGATCCCTACGAGCAGTACTTC.

This chain connects TRBV7-9 to TRBJ2-7, with D unclear. V gave up 2 bases and J gave up 5 bases, with 7 bases separating them. The CDR3 extends over 12 amino acids. Germline loops: CDR1 SEHNR, CDR2 FQNEAQ (reference sequence). CDR3 protein: CASSLSGNEQYF. In DNA, the CDR3 is TGTGCCAGCAGCTTATCTGGCAACGAGCAGTACTTC.

The chain has TRBV11-2 and TRBJ2-3; 7 nucleotides match TRBD2. J gave up 0 bases and V 4 bases, and 10 bases lay outside the gene matches. Germline V gene data show CDR1 as SGHAT and CDR2 as FQNNGV. The CDR3 spans 17 residues. The CDR3 loop reads CASSYTPSSGSTDTQYF. CDR3 sequence (DNA): TGTGCCAGCAGCTATACCCCCTCTAGCGGTAGCACAGATACGCAGTATTTT.

CDR3 nucleotide sequence: TGTGCCAGCAGCTATGACTCGGCTACCTCGTACTTC. It yields the protein CASSYDSATSYF. The chain carries TRBV7-9 and TRBJ2-7; no clear D. The CDR3 has 12 amino acids. V lost 4 bases to trimming and J lost 12 bases, with 16 bases between them. Germline lookup yields CDR1 SEHNR and CDR2 FQNEAQ (reference sequence).

The chain employs TRBV3-1 (or the pseudogene TRBV3-2) and TRBJ1-6, with 10 bases that match TRBD1. CDR1 is LGHDT and CDR2 is YNNKEL in the germline V gene (reference sequence). CDR3 size: 16 residues. With 4 bases clipped from V and 7 bases from J, the junction kept 7 bases outside the gene matches. For the CDR3, the DNA is TGTGCCAGCAGCCTACCGGGACAGGGGAGAAATTCACCCCTCCACTTT. This sequence encodes CASSLPGQGRNSPLHF.

This chain connects TRBV4-2 to TRBJ2-7; D might be TRBD1 (5 bases). This CDR3 is 16 amino acids long. Germline CDR1 reads LGHNA; CDR2 reads YNFKEQ. Deletions cut 5 bases from V and 0 bases from J, with 17 bases between. This CDR3 is CASSLGQGQVSYEQYF. Written as DNA, the CDR3 is TGTGCCAGCAGCTTAGGGCAAGGACAAGTCTCCTACGAGCAGTACTTC.

The rearrangement links TRBV9 to TRBJ1-1, with a possible D match to TRBD1 (5 bases). The CDR3 is made up of 17 amino acids. V was clipped by 0 bases and J by 4 bases, with 19 bases between them. Germline CDR1 and CDR2: SGDLS and YYNGEE. The CDR3 loop is CASSVAEGPPNPTEAFF. DNA of the CDR3: TGTGCCAGCAGCGTAGCGGAGGGACCCCCGAATCCCACTGAAGCTTTCTTT.

On this clone itself: The same CDR3 is also encoded by other DNA sequences in this sample. This chain links TRBV3-1 (or the pseudogene TRBV3-2) with TRBJ2-7; D is possibly TRBD1 (5 bases). The CDR3 consists of 12 residues. Trimming took off 2 bases at V and 6 bases at J, with 8 bases between the two ends. From germline, CDR1 is LGHDT and CDR2 YNNKEL (reference sequence). The CDR3 DNA reads TGTGCCAGCAGCCAAAGCCAGGGCGAGCAGTACTTC. Protein product: CASSQSQGEQYF.

The chain combines TRBV27 with TRBJ1-1, with 9 positions matching TRBD1. The CDR3 spans 13 residues. The V gene end was trimmed by 4 bases and the J gene end by 11 bases; junction bases not matched to a gene: 8. Germline-derived CDR1 and CDR2 are MNHEY and SMNVEV (reference sequence). The CDR3, as DNA: TGTGCCAGCAGTTCCGCCGGGACAGGGAAGGCTTTCTTT. It yields the protein CASSSAGTGKAFF.

The genes are TRBV30 and TRBJ1-6; a possible D gene is TRBD1 (6 bases). Trimming cost V 2 bases and J 10 bases, with 18 bases left between them. The CDR3 totals 15 residues. Per germline, CDR1 GTSNPN and CDR2 SVGIG (reference sequence). The CDR3 loop reads CAWSFLQGVSSPLHF. The CDR3 DNA is TGTGCCTGGAGTTTTCTACAGGGCGTTAGCTCACCCCTCCACTTT.